Shown below are 26 T cell receptor beta chains from a single sample sequenced in a study of T cells in Graves' hyperthyroidism and ophthalmopathy. The TCR beta CDR3 regions underwent amplification using RNA transcripts as the source. HTBI primers drove first-round RT-PCR of the TCR CDR3. TCRdb reprocessed the multiplex PCR reads via MiXCR and lists one record per CDR3 protein. The table has a few hundred thousand distinct CDR3 sequences, 12% to 15% seen once. The specimen sequenced was blood. Every receptor here comes from a middle-aged woman with Graves' ophthalmopathy.

The sample holds many counts of this clonotype. The gene calls are TRBV12-3 or TRBV12-4 and TRBJ2-5; a weak D match, TRBD1 (5 bases). Trimming pared 5 bases from V and 5 bases from J, leaving 15 bases between. The CDR3 is 14 residues long. CDR3 DNA sequence: TGTGCCAGCAGTCTGGACATTATCGGGGAGACCCAGTACTTC. This sequence encodes CASSLDIIGETQYF.

The chain carries TRBV20-1 and TRBJ1-5; 9 bases line up with TRBD1. With V trimmed by 6 bases and J by 4 bases, 10 bases remained unmatched. This CDR3 comprises 15 residues. Germline-derived CDR1 and CDR2 are DFQATT and SNEGSKA (reference sequence). The chain's CDR3 is CSALIRGQGNQPQHF. CDR3 bases: TGCAGTGCCCTCATCCGCGGACAGGGGAATCAGCCCCAGCATTTT.

The DNA for the CDR3 is TGCAGTGCGCGGGACAGGGGACAGATTGGCAATCAGCCCCAGCATTTT. Its protein product is CSARDRGQIGNQPQHF. The chain carries TRBV20-1 and TRBJ1-5; TRBD1 matches 10 bases. Trimming removed 6 bases from V and 2 bases from J; junction bases left unmatched: 10. CDR1 and CDR2 from the germline V gene are DFQATT and SNEGSKA (reference sequence). This CDR3 is built from 16 residues.

The rearrangement joins TRBV20-1 to TRBJ2-7, with D hard to call. Germline V CDR1 and CDR2: DFQATT, SNEGSKA (reference sequence). The CDR3 is 15 amino acids. V shed 0 bases and J shed 3 bases, with 15 bases lying between them. In nucleotides, the CDR3 is TGCAGTGCTAGAGATCTCAGTCCCCTAGGCTACGAGCAGTACTTC. Encoded protein: CSARDLSPLGYEQYF.

The sample holds many counts of this clonotype. The rearrangement links TRBV6-1 to TRBJ1-4; D is unresolved. V was trimmed by 8 bases and J by 6 bases, leaving 13 bases between them. CDR1 is MNHNS and CDR2 is SASEGT in the germline V gene. The CDR3 contains 13 residues. The CDR3 here is CASLRAMDEKLFF. The DNA for the CDR3 is TGTGCCAGCCTCCGGGCAATGGATGAAAAACTGTTTTTT.

This clonotype has at least ten counts. The V and J genes are TRBV12-3 or TRBV12-4 and TRBJ1-1, with 11 bases that match TRBD1. This CDR3 spans 18 amino acids. After removal of 3 bases from V and 1 base from J, the junction contained 10 bases not matched to a gene. The CDR3 sequence: CASSLKGQGGLRNTEAFF. Written as DNA, the CDR3 is TGTGCCAGCAGTTTGAAGGGACAGGGGGGGCTTAGGAACACTGAAGCTTTCTTT.

This clonotype was detected ten times or more. The chain joins TRBV12-3 or TRBV12-4 to TRBJ2-5, with 7 bases identical to TRBD1. The CDR3 sequence is 14 residues long. The V gene end was trimmed by 4 bases and the J gene end by 1 base; junction bases not matched to a gene: 3. The CDR3 bases are TGTGCCAGCAGTTCCGACAGGGCCCAAGAGACCCAGTACTTC. It translates to CASSSDRAQETQYF.

This clonotype has ten or more counts. The rearrangement uses TRBV20-1 and TRBJ1-5; D not resolved. This CDR3 contains 14 residues. Trimming removed 3 bases at V and 8 bases at J, with 17 bases between. In germline, CDR1 is DFQATT, CDR2 SNEGSKA (reference sequence). The CDR3 DNA reads as TGCAGTGCTAGTAGTGGACCGCGGAAAGAGCCCCAGCATTTT. It codes for CSASSGPRKEPQHF.

This sequence joins TRBV7-2 and TRBJ2-3; D may be TRBD2 (6 bases). This CDR3 has 12 residues. Trimming removed 1 base at V and 11 bases at J, with 10 bases between. Germline CDR1 and CDR2: SGHTA and FQGNSA. The CDR3 sequence is CASSLEGRKQYF. The CDR3 nucleotides read TGTGCCAGCAGCTTAGAGGGGAGGAAGCAGTATTTT.

This clonotype has at least ten counts. The chain couples TRBV29-1 to TRBJ2-7, with TRBD1 identical over 7 bases. J gave up 3 bases and V 6 bases, and 2 bases lay outside the gene matches. Germline V gives CDR1 SQVTM, CDR2 ANQGSEA. The CDR3 spans 11 residues. DNA of the CDR3: TGCAGCGTCGGACAGGTCTACGAGCAGTACTTC. Amino acids: CSVGQVYEQYF.

This clonotype showed up many times. The chain links TRBV29-1 to TRBJ2-1; D is perhaps TRBD2 (6 bases). The V gene lost 1 base and the J gene lost 0 bases, with 16 bases spanning the gap. The germline gives CDR1 SQVTM, CDR2 ANQGSEA. This CDR3 region has 17 residues. The CDR3 nucleotides are TGCAGCGTTGAAGCCTGGGAGGACATCAGCTCCTACAATGAGCAGTTCTTC. The encoded protein is CSVEAWEDISSYNEQFF.

At least ten counts were recorded for this clonotype. The chain uses TRBV29-1 and TRBJ2-5; possibly TRBD2 for D (5 bases). CDR1 is SQVTM and CDR2 is ANQGSEA in the germline V gene. The V gene lost 6 bases and the J gene lost 5 bases, with 25 bases spanning the gap. CDR3 size: 16 residues. The CDR3 sequence is CSVHGSLAGLDETQYF. CDR3 DNA: TGCAGCGTCCATGGAAGTCTAGCAGGTTTGGATGAGACCCAGTACTTC.

There are many counts of this clonotype. J is TRBJ2-1 and V is TRBV6-5, with a weak D call TRBD2 (6 bases). The CDR3 length is 16 residues. V gave up 2 bases and J gave up 3 bases, with 14 bases separating them. Looked up from germline, CDR1 is MNHEY and CDR2 is SVGAGI. CDR3 nucleotide sequence: TGTGCCAGCAGTTACCCTAGCTTCGGGGGCTACAATGAGCAGTTCTTC. It yields the protein CASSYPSFGGYNEQFF.

This clonotype was detected only a few times. V gene TRBV27 combines with J gene TRBJ2-5, with 10 bases that match TRBD2. Germline lookup yields CDR1 MNHEY and CDR2 SMNVEV (reference sequence). The CDR3 covers 17 residues. With V trimmed by 0 bases and J by 5 bases, 9 bases remained unmatched. The CDR3, as DNA: TGTGCCAGCAGTTTATCGAAAAGCGGGAGGGCCGGGGAGACCCAGTACTTC. Its protein product is CASSLSKSGRAGETQYF.

At least ten counts were recorded for this clonotype. The chain couples TRBV6-5 to TRBJ2-5; D may be TRBD2 (6 bases). CDR3 length: 15 residues. V was cut by 0 bases and J by 4 bases, with 12 bases left in between. The germline V gene encodes CDR1 MNHEY and CDR2 SVGAGI. CDR3 protein: CASSYSGGWGETQYF. The CDR3 coding sequence is TGTGCCAGCAGTTACTCGGGGGGATGGGGAGAGACCCAGTACTTC.

This clonotype appeared a few times. The chain links TRBV29-1 to TRBJ2-5; possibly TRBD2 for D (6 bases). Per the germline V gene, CDR1 is SQVTM and CDR2 is ANQGSEA. CDR3 length: 13 residues. Trimming took 2 bases from V and 9 from J, leaving 16 bases between them. The DNA for the CDR3 is TGCAGCGTTGAATTGGGGGGAGTTCGGCCCCAGTACTTC. Residues: CSVELGGVRPQYF.

The CDR3 sequence: CAISDQGSREEKLFF. In nucleotides, the CDR3 is TGTGCCATCAGTGATCAGGGGTCACGGGAGGAAAAACTGTTTTTT. V gene TRBV10-3 combines with J gene TRBJ1-4, with D possibly being TRBD1 (6 bases). Trimming pared 3 bases from V and 8 bases from J, leaving 16 bases between. Germline V gene lookup returns CDR1 ENHRY and CDR2 SYGVKD. The CDR3 covers 15 residues.

This clonotype was detected a few times. This chain connects TRBV28 to TRBJ1-4; D is uncertain. This CDR3 is built from 12 residues. Germline V gene data show CDR1 as MDHEN and CDR2 as SYDVKM. Trimming removed 7 bases from V and 8 bases from J, with 11 bases in between. In DNA, the CDR3 is TGTGCCAGCAACACCCGCGGGGAAAAACTGTTTTTT. It encodes CASNTRGEKLFF.

In this sample, this clonotype turned up many times. This chain joins TRBV28 and TRBJ2-7, with D unresolved. V was cut by 6 bases and J by 0 bases, with 15 bases left in between. CDR3 length: 15 amino acids. Germline V gene lookup returns CDR1 MDHEN and CDR2 SYDVKM. The CDR3 reads CASRKKRHRSYEQYF. The DNA for the CDR3 is TGTGCCAGCAGGAAAAAAAGGCACCGCTCCTACGAGCAGTACTTC.

This clonotype was detected ten times or more. The chain combines TRBV19 with TRBJ1-1; D not certain. Germline CDR1 LNHDA, CDR2 SQIVND (reference sequence). The CDR3 has 14 residues. V dropped 5 bases and J dropped 0 bases, with 10 bases sitting between them. CDR3 loop: CASSSTRLNTEAFF. CDR3 DNA sequence: TGTGCCAGTAGTTCCACGCGTCTGAACACTGAAGCTTTCTTT.

The chain is built from TRBV5-1 and TRBJ2-3; 10 bases match TRBD2. Germline V gene sequence: CDR1 SGHRS, CDR2 YFSETQ. V lost 0 bases and J lost 4; bases outside the gene matches: 5. The CDR3 totals 16 residues. This chain's CDR3 is CASSLVLAGAADTQYF. CDR3 nucleotide sequence: TGCGCCAGCAGCTTGGTTCTAGCGGGGGCCGCAGATACGCAGTATTTT.

This chain uses TRBV20-1 with TRBJ1-6; TRBD1 might be the D (6 bases). This CDR3 is built from 16 residues. With 2 bases removed from V and 2 bases from J, the gap between germline ends came to 13 bases. Looked up from germline, CDR1 is DFQATT and CDR2 is SNEGSKA (reference sequence). CDR3 loop: CSARTGSRTYNSPLHF. The CDR3 DNA sequence: TGCAGTGCTAGAACAGGGAGTAGGACCTATAATTCACCCCTCCACTTT.

The J gene is TRBJ1-2, the V gene TRBV4-2, with D perhaps TRBD1 (6 bases). V was pared by 0 bases and J by 8 bases, with 25 bases between. The CDR3 consists of 18 residues. CDR1 is LGHNA and CDR2 is YNFKEQ in the germline V gene. Written as DNA, the CDR3 is TGTGCCAGCAGCCAAGATCCTTTGGGAACAGGGAGATCGAGGGGCTACACCTTC. Protein product: CASSQDPLGTGRSRGYTF.

This clonotype was counted many times. The V call is TRBV3-1, the J call TRBJ2-5; no firm D call. The CDR3 is 15 amino acids. V dropped 1 base and J dropped 0 bases, with 9 bases sitting between them. Germline loops: CDR1 LGHDT, CDR2 YNNKEL (reference sequence). The CDR3 nucleotides are TGTGCCAGCAGCCAAGTTGTGTCTAACCAAGAGACCCAGTACTTC. Its protein product is CASSQVVSNQETQYF.

Turning to this clonotype: A clone one base away is much larger, so this may be a read error. V and J are TRBV20-1 and TRBJ2-1; 8 bases agree with TRBD2. Germline V gene lookup returns CDR1 DFQATT and CDR2 SNEGSKA (reference sequence). The CDR3 spans 15 residues. The CDR3 protein is CSAEWGRGAYNDQFF. The DNA for the CDR3 is TGCAGTGCCGAATGGGGGCGGGGGGCCTACAATGATCAGTTCTTC.

This clonotype was recorded many times. This chain uses TRBV27 with TRBJ2-7; 10 bases are a match to TRBD1. CDR1 is MNHEY, CDR2 SMNVEV, per germline (reference sequence). This CDR3 has 15 amino acids. V lost 5 bases, J lost 4 bases, and 8 bases stayed unmatched. DNA for the CDR3: TGTGCCAGCAGTACACCCGGGACAGGGGAGTACGAGCAGTACTTC. Amino acid sequence: CASSTPGTGEYEQYF.